The T cell receptor beta chain described here comes from a study of OX40 agonist ivuxolimab in advanced cancers. Study-wide context: Males comprised roughly four fifths of the group, whose mean age was roughly 64 years (range roughly 23 to 90). One hepatocellular carcinoma and a couple of cutaneous melanoma patients partially responded.

Profiled with immunoSEQ multiplex PCR; TCRdb holds only in-frame clones, not every one. This table has about 60,000 clones, about nine tenths appearing once. This CDR3 is 12 amino acids long. V shed 3 bases and J shed 9 bases, with 9 bases lying between them. From germline, CDR1 is SGHTA and CDR2 FQGTGA. This TCR derives from an adult with an advanced solid tumor such as melanoma, head and neck, liver or kidney cancer. This specimen was CD4+ or CD8+ T cells sorted from blood, taken in a trial of the OX40 agonist ivuxolimab. This chain connects TRBV7-3 to TRBJ2-1; the D gene is possibly TRBD2 (5 bases). This CDR3 is CASSLPAGEQFF. The CDR3 DNA is TGTGCCAGCAGCTTGCCGGCGGGTGAGCAGTTCTTC.